This passage covers 20 T cell receptor beta chains from one sample sequenced in a study of vaccination and CD4 T cells after COVID-19. Regarding treatment: approximately nine-day PBMC culture with coronavirus spike peptide pools or control peptides (ViraFEST assay). Oncomine TCR Beta short-read sequencing was applied to DNA from cultured CD4+ T cells. From the PCR reads, TCRdb called clonotypes with MiXCR, one entry per CDR3 protein. Found here are roughly 7,000 distinct CDR3 sequences, 74% of them singletons; the top ten hold more than 25%. No antigen has been identified for these receptors. Sequencing input: CD4+ T cells from blood, cultured in vitro. Receptors originate from a human donor who had recovered from COVID-19.

This clonotype is judged large. The chain carries TRBV18 and TRBJ1-5; D call uncertain. The V end was cut by 2 bases, the J end by 5 bases, with 7 bases between. CDR1 is KGHSH and CDR2 is LQKENI in the germline V gene. This CDR3 has 13 amino acids. The CDR3 spells CASSPKGDQPQHF. DNA for the CDR3: TGTGCCAGCTCACCAAAGGGTGATCAGCCCCAGCATTTT.

This clonotype was detected a few times. The genes are TRBV15 and TRBJ1-1; no clear D gene. Trimming shortened V by 2 bases and J by 0 bases, and 7 bases separated the two germline ends. The CDR3 length is 14 residues. Germline V gives CDR1 LNHNV, CDR2 YYDKDF (reference sequence). CDR3 protein: CATSRRGMNTEAFF. CDR3 DNA: TGTGCCACCAGCAGAAGAGGCATGAACACTGAAGCTTTCTTT.

This clonotype has a single count. This rearrangement joins TRBV6-5 to TRBJ1-5; possible D gene TRBD1, 5 bases. The CDR3 length is 13 residues. Trimming took off 2 bases at V and 7 bases at J, with 9 bases between the two ends. The germline V gene has CDR1 MNHEY and CDR2 SVGAGI. The CDR3 spells CASSYGGGQPQHF. CDR3 coding DNA: TGTGCCAGCAGTTACGGGGGAGGGCAGCCCCAGCATTTT.

This clonotype was detected only once. The chain is built from TRBV15 and TRBJ2-3; the match to TRBD2 covers 9 bases. Germline lookup yields CDR1 LNHNV and CDR2 YYDKDF (reference sequence). With V trimmed by 5 bases and J by 4 bases, 4 bases remained unmatched. This CDR3 comprises 14 residues. DNA for the CDR3: TGTGCCACCAGCCTGGGCGGGAGGGCAGATACGCAGTATTTT. Translation: CATSLGGRADTQYF.

This chain connects TRBV20-1 to TRBJ2-5; D uncertain. The CDR3 loop spans 13 amino acids. Germline V CDR1 and CDR2: DFQATT, SNEGSKA (reference sequence). Trimming left V 3 bases short and J 9 bases short, with 17 bases between. CDR3 nucleotides: TGCAGTGCTAGTGGTGACTGGGCAAACGCCCAGTACTTC. Residues: CSASGDWANAQYF.

The V gene is TRBV2, the J gene TRBJ1-1; D is unresolved. Germline lookup yields CDR1 SNHLY and CDR2 FYNNEI. Trimming shortened V by 2 bases and J by 8 bases, and 9 bases separated the two germline ends. There are 12 residues in the CDR3. The CDR3 reads CASSENQPEAFF. The CDR3 coding sequence is TGTGCCAGCAGTGAAAACCAGCCGGAAGCTTTCTTT.

The chain uses TRBV20-1 and TRBJ2-7, with 10 bases matching TRBD2. This CDR3 comprises 16 residues. Germline-derived CDR1 and CDR2 are DFQATT and SNEGSKA (reference sequence). Unmatched junction bases numbered 9, after V lost 0 bases and J lost 4 bases. CDR3 sequence reads: CSARDPSGSDTYEQYF. CDR3 DNA: TGCAGTGCTAGAGATCCTAGCGGGAGTGATACTTACGAGCAGTACTTC.

This clonotype was observed a few times. The rearrangement links TRBV24-1 to TRBJ1-1; D might be TRBD1 (6 bases). The V end lost 2 bases, the J end lost 5 bases, and 14 bases lay between the germline ends. This CDR3 is built from 15 residues. Germline CDR1 is KGHDR and CDR2 is SFDVKD. CDR3 amino acids: CATSDSRTAGTEAFF. The CDR3 coding sequence is TGTGCCACCAGTGATTCCCGGACAGCTGGTACTGAAGCTTTCTTT.

V is TRBV20-1 and J is TRBJ2-5, with D possibly TRBD2 on 6 matching bases. V shed 0 bases and J shed 7 bases, with 18 bases lying between them. CDR3 length: 15 amino acids. Germline CDR1 and CDR2: DFQATT and SNEGSKA (reference sequence). CDR3 nucleotide sequence: TGCAGTGCTAGAGACGGCGCCAATCCGGAGGGGACCCAGTACTTC. Its translation is CSARDGANPEGTQYF.

The rearrangement uses TRBV6-2 or TRBV6-3 and TRBJ2-3; TRBD2 is a possible D gene (6 bases). Trimming shortened V by 7 bases and J by 0 bases, and 14 bases separated the two germline ends. The CDR3 is made up of 15 amino acids. The germline V gene has CDR1 MNHEY and CDR2 SVGEGT. The CDR3 DNA reads TGTGCCAGCACCATAATAGCGGCTAGCACAGATACGCAGTATTTT. Translated: CASTIIAASTDTQYF.

The chain has TRBV20-1 and TRBJ1-6; 10 bases map to TRBD1. The CDR3 consists of 14 residues. CDR1 and CDR2 (germline): DFQATT, SNEGSKA (reference sequence). The V segment lost 3 bases and the J segment 7 bases; nucleotides outside the gene matches: 3. The DNA of the CDR3 is TGCAGTGCTAGCAGACAGGGGGCGAATTCACCCCTCCACTTT. This gives the protein CSASRQGANSPLHF.

The chain couples TRBV20-1 to TRBJ2-2, with D possibly TRBD2 on 5 matching bases. V dropped 3 bases and J dropped 7 bases, with 15 bases sitting between them. Germline V CDR1 and CDR2: DFQATT, SNEGSKA (reference sequence). The CDR3 runs 14 residues. The CDR3 loop is CSARVVAFSGELFF. The DNA for the CDR3 is TGCAGTGCTAGGGTCGTAGCGTTTAGCGGGGAGCTGTTTTTT.

The J gene is TRBJ1-5, the V gene TRBV7-2; no definite D call. Germline loops: CDR1 SGHTA, CDR2 FQGNSA. CDR3 length: 15 residues. Between the trimmed V and J ends, which lost 5 bases and 2 bases, there was a span of 13 bases. The CDR3 here is CASSPILGGNQPQHF. The CDR3 DNA is TGTGCCAGCAGCCCGATATTGGGTGGCAATCAGCCCCAGCATTTT.

V and J are TRBV20-1 and TRBJ2-2, with D perhaps given as TRBD1 or TRBD2 (7 bases each). CDR1 is DFQATT, CDR2 SNEGSKA, per germline (reference sequence). The CDR3 is made up of 14 amino acids. Trimming removed 3 bases from V and 7 bases from J, with 15 bases in between. The CDR3 DNA reads as TGCAGTGCTAGGGGAGGGACAGATCTCGGGGAGCTGTTTTTT. It yields the protein CSARGGTDLGELFF.

The chain uses TRBV20-1 and TRBJ1-6, with D hard to call. The CDR3 is 15 amino acids. Deletions cut 0 bases from V and 7 bases from J, with 13 bases between. The V gene's germline CDR1 is DFQATT and CDR2 SNEGSKA (reference sequence). CDR3 DNA: TGCAGTGCTAGAGATTCAGAGACGGAGAATTCACCCCTCCACTTT. Protein: CSARDSETENSPLHF.

The V and J genes are TRBV5-1 and TRBJ1-2; 7 bases agree with TRBD1. J was trimmed by 3 bases and V by 5 bases; bases with no gene match: 10. This CDR3 comprises 15 residues. CDR1 is SGHRS and CDR2 is YFSETQ in the germline V gene. CDR3 in DNA: TGCGCCAGCAGTCAAGAACAGGGGACGTACTATGGCTACACCTTC. This translates into CASSQEQGTYYGYTF.

This clonotype has only one observation. The chain carries TRBV19 and TRBJ2-1; D perhaps matches TRBD2 (5 bases). CDR1 is LNHDA and CDR2 is SQIVND in the germline V gene (reference sequence). This CDR3 has 15 residues. V was shortened by 2 bases and J by 4 bases, with 12 bases between the two germline ends. Here the CDR3 reads CASSIRPGLYNEQFF. The CDR3 DNA follows: TGTGCCAGTAGTATAAGACCGGGATTGTACAATGAGCAGTTCTTC. Based on the CDR3 plus reference TRBV19 and TRBJ2-1, the full variable domain is DGGITQSPKYLFRKEGQNVTLSCEQNLNHDAMYWYRQDPGQGLRLIYYSQIVNDFQKGDIAEGYSVSREKKESFPLTVTSAQKNPTAFYLCASSIRPGLYNEQFFGPGTRLTVL.

V and J are TRBV6-1 and TRBJ1-6, with unresolved D. Between the trimmed V and J ends, which lost 6 bases and 5 bases, there was a span of 20 bases. The germline V gene has CDR1 MNHNS and CDR2 SASEGT. This CDR3 has 17 amino acids. The CDR3 DNA follows: TGTGCCAGCAGGATCCCTACCATAGGACGGAATAATTCACCCCTCCACTTT. Its translation: CASRIPTIGRNNSPLHF.

V is TRBV2 and J is TRBJ1-5; 8 bases line up with TRBD1. Trimming removed 0 bases from V and 5 bases from J; junction bases left unmatched: 3. The CDR3 length is 15 residues. CDR1 is SNHLY, CDR2 FYNNEI, per germline. The DNA for the CDR3 is TGTGCCAGCAGTGAAGCTGGACAGGGACATCAGCCCCAGCATTTT. It encodes CASSEAGQGHQPQHF.

The chain joins TRBV20-1 to TRBJ1-5; the match to TRBD1 covers 9 bases. Germline CDR1 reads DFQATT; CDR2 reads SNEGSKA (reference sequence). CDR3 length: 14 amino acids. The V and J ends lost 1 base and 2 bases, in that order; junction bases with no gene match: 0. This CDR3 is CSARGTGGNQPQHF. DNA for the CDR3: TGCAGTGCTAGAGGGACAGGGGGCAATCAGCCCCAGCATTTT.